Listed below are T cell receptor beta chains from one sample, sequenced in a study of blood T cell repertoires in COVID-19. Profiling relied on immunoSEQ multiplex PCR, and the TCRdb table lists in-frame clones only, not all of them. Of 5,000 to 6,500 clones in the sample, just under 75% were seen once. Sequencing was done on a sample of peripheral blood. These receptors all stem from a man aged 55 to 70 with acute or convalescent COVID-19. The CDR3 runs from the conserved cysteine through the conserved F or W. Each record gives: J gene, V gene, clone size, D gene, CDR3 protein, CDR3 DNA. A D gene is named only where the DNA matches it firmly. Some rows have no size entry. The others give once, few or many, or a class for an expanded clone.

>TRBJ2-1|TRBV10-3|.|TRBD1
CAISLWQGVGEQFF
TGTGCCATCAGTCTGTGGCAGGGGGTAGGTGAGCAGTTCTTC
>TRBJ2-7|TRBV7-9|.|.
CASSRTGGGDEQYF
TGTGCCAGCAGCCGAACAGGGGGAGGGGACGAGCAGTACTTC
>TRBJ2-3|TRBV7-8|.|TRBD2
CASSPYAPGLAGVSTDTQYF
TGTGCCAGCAGCCCATACGCCCCGGGACTAGCGGGGGTTAGCACAGATACGCAGTATTTT
>TRBJ2-3|TRBV15|few|TRBD2
CATSRGLAGGPSTDTQYF
TGTGCCACCAGCAGAGGACTAGCGGGAGGACCAAGCACAGATACGCAGTATTTT
>TRBJ2-7|TRBV5-4|.|TRBD2
CASSLGRVDEQYF
TGTGCCAGCAGCTTAGGGAGGGTTGACGAGCAGTACTTC
>TRBJ1-1|TRBV14|.|.
CASSQERRRNTEAFF
TGTGCCAGCAGCCAAGAAAGGCGGAGGAACACTGAAGCTTTCTTT
>TRBJ2-3|TRBV9|once|TRBD2
CASSVGLAGVDTQYF
TGTGCCAGCAGCGTGGGACTAGCGGGAGTAGATACGCAGTATTTT
>TRBJ2-7|TRBV27|.|TRBD1
CASSLDRVSSYEQYF
TGTGCCAGCAGTTTGGACAGGGTATCCTCCTACGAGCAGTACTTC
>TRBJ1-2|TRBV5-4|.|TRBD1
CASSLRTGEFNYGYTF
TGTGCCAGCAGCCTTCGTACAGGGGAGTTTAACTATGGCTACACCTTC
>TRBJ2-1|TRBV11-1|.|TRBD1
CASRSGTGPYNEQFF
TGTGCCAGCAGATCCGGGACAGGGCCCTACAATGAGCAGTTCTTC
>TRBJ2-5|TRBV9|.|TRBD2
CASGLGGETQYF
TGTGCCAGCGGACTAGGCGGGGAGACCCAGTACTTC
>TRBJ1-5|TRBV9|.|.
CASSAGNNQPQHF
TGTGCCAGCAGCGCGGGTAACAATCAGCCCCAGCATTTT
>TRBJ1-3|TRBV6-1|.|.
CASSEAGGRASGNTIYF
TGTGCCAGCAGTGAAGCGGGGGGGAGGGCATCTGGAAACACCATATATTTT
>TRBJ2-2|TRBV4-3|few|TRBD1
CASSQGLGQGARPGELFF
TGCGCCAGCAGCCAAGGGTTGGGACAGGGGGCGCGTCCCGGGGAGCTGTTTTTT
>TRBJ1-1|TRBV7-9|.|.
CASSPTWGPTEAFF
TGTGCCAGCAGCCCGACATGGGGGCCAACTGAAGCTTTCTTT
>TRBJ2-7|TRBV7-6|.|TRBD1
CASKPGTGGFYEQYF
TGTGCCAGCAAGCCCGGGACAGGGGGGTTCTACGAGCAGTACTTC
>TRBJ1-6|TRBV7-9|.|.
CASSLDRTVHF
TGTGCCAGCAGCTTAGATCGGACAGTCCACTTT
>TRBJ2-2|TRBV4-3|.|TRBD2
CASSQVGRGRNTGELFF
TGCGCCAGCAGCCAAGTCGGGAGGGGCCGGAACACCGGGGAGCTGTTTTTT